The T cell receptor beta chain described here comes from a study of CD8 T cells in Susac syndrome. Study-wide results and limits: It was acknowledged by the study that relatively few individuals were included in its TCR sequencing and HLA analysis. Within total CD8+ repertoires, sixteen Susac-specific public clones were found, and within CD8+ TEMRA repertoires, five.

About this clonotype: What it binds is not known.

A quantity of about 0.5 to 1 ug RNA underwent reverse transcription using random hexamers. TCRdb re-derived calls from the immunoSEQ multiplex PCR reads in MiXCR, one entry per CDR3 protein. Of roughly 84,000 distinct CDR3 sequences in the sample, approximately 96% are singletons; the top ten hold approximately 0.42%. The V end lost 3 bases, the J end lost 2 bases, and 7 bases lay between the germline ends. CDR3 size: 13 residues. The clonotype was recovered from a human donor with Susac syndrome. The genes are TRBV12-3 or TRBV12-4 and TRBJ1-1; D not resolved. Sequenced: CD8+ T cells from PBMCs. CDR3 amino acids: CASSFGPNTEAFF. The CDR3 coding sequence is TGTGCCAGCAGTTTCGGCCCTAACACTGAAGCTTTCTTT.